These T cell receptor beta chains were read from a single sample in a study of cytomegalovirus exposure and HLA in healthy donors. Measured with immunoSEQ multiplex PCR; TCRdb has only the in-frame clones, and not every one. Among about 360,000 clones listed, 86% were seen once. Sequencing used PBMCs. The receptors stem from a woman younger than 35 in good health and CMV-seronegative. Each CDR3 is given with its conserved first and last residue. The D gene is left open where the match is weak. Some rows have no size entry. The others give once, few or many, or a class for an expanded clone.

-	TRBV5-1	TRBD1	TRBJ2-1	TGCGCCAGCAGCCAGGGACAGGGGGATTACTATGAGCAGTTCTTC	CASSQGQGDYYEQFF
-	TRBV4-1	-	TRBJ1-6	TGCGCCAGCAGCCAAGTGGAGGGGTCCTATAATTCACCCCTCCACTTT	CASSQVEGSYNSPLHF
-	TRBV4-1	-	TRBJ1-5	TGCGCCAGCAGCCAAGGCGAGCTAAATCAGCCCCAGCATTTT	CASSQGELNQPQHF
few	TRBV9	TRBD1	TRBJ1-2	TGTGCCAGCAGCGTGGACAGGGCCTCTGGCTACACCTTC	CASSVDRASGYTF
-	TRBV18	TRBD2	TRBJ2-1	TGTGCCAGCTCACCCCTTCCCGGGGGGATCTACAATGAGCAGTTCTTC	CASSPLPGGIYNEQFF
-	TRBV19	-	TRBJ1-1	TGTGCCAGTAGTATAGATCAGTATAGGCCGGCGGACACTGAAGCTTTCTTT	CASSIDQYRPADTEAFF
-	TRBV2	-	TRBJ1-5	TGTGCCAGCAGTGAAGTAGCAGGGATCTTCAATCAGCCCCAGCATTTT	CASSEVAGIFNQPQHF
-	TRBV28	-	TRBJ2-7	TGTGCCAGCGCCATGGCGGTGTCCTACGAGCAGTACTTC	CASAMAVSYEQYF
once	TRBV6-6	-	TRBJ1-1	TGTGCCACCCTGTCGGAGGGGATCACTGAAGCTTTCTTT	CATLSEGITEAFF
-	TRBV6-5	-	TRBJ1-2	TGTGCCAGCAGTTCCACGGGGGGCTTCAACTATGGCTACACCTTC	CASSSTGGFNYGYTF
-	TRBV28	-	TRBJ1-1	TGTGCCAGCAGTTCACAAGGGGACACTGAAGCTTTCTTT	CASSSQGDTEAFF
-	TRBV7-2	TRBD2	TRBJ2-7	TGTGCCAGCAGCTTGGGGACTAGCGGGCGCTCCTACGAGCAGTACTTC	CASSLGTSGRSYEQYF
-	TRBV27	-	TRBJ1-1	TGTGCCAGCAGTTTAAGGGGCACTGAAGCTTTCTTT	CASSLRGTEAFF
once	TRBV27	-	TRBJ2-7	TGTGCCAGCAGCCCAAGACAGAGGAGCTCCTACGAGCAGTACTTC	CASSPRQRSSYEQYF
-	TRBV11-2	TRBD2	TRBJ2-1	TGTGCCAGCAGCCTACGGACTAGCGGGATTTGGCATGAGCAGTTCTTC	CASSLRTSGIWHEQFF
few	TRBV30	TRBD2	TRBJ2-3	TGTGCCTGGGGACGGGGACTAGCGGCACCTAGCACAGATACGCAGTATTTT	CAWGRGLAAPSTDTQYF
-	TRBV2	-	TRBJ2-2	TGTGCCAGCAGTGCAGAACAGGCATCGAACACCGGGGAGCTGTTTTTT	CASSAEQASNTGELFF
-	TRBV5-4	-	TRBJ2-1	TGTGCCAGCCGGACTGGAGGCTACAATGAGCAGTTCTTC	CASRTGGYNEQFF
few	TRBV11-2	-	TRBJ2-7	TGTGCCAGCAGCTTAGCATACGAGCAGTACTTC	CASSLAYEQYF
-	TRBV10-3	-	TRBJ2-5	TGTGCCATCAGTGACAGGGCTGAAGAGACCCAGTACTTC	CAISDRAEETQYF
-	TRBV19	TRBD2	TRBJ2-3	TGTGCCAGTAGTATCGGGTCTAGCGGGGGCACAGATACGCAGTATTTT	CASSIGSSGGTDTQYF
-	TRBV15	TRBD1	TRBJ1-6	TGTGCCACCAGCAGAGAAGGGACAGCCTTCAAGAATTCACCCCTCCACTTT	CATSREGTAFKNSPLHF
-	TRBV2	-	TRBJ2-3	TGTGCCGCGGGCGAACAGGGTGACGATACGCAGTATTTT	CAAGEQGDDTQYF
-	TRBV28	-	TRBJ1-2	TGTGCCAGCAGGGCCCACTATGGCTACACCTTC	CASRAHYGYTF
-	TRBV21-1	-	TRBJ1-5	TGTGCCAGTCGGGAGAGGGAAACGAACATAAGGAATCAGCCCCAGCATTTT	CASRERETNIRNQPQHF
-	TRBV28	TRBD2	TRBJ2-7	TGTGCCAGCAGTTTAACTGGACTAGCGGGCGAGCAGTACTTC	CASSLTGLAGEQYF
once	TRBV7-9	-	TRBJ2-3	TGTGCCAGCAGCTTAGGTCCCGGGACAATCACAGATACGCAGTATTTT	CASSLGPGTITDTQYF
-	TRBV18	TRBD2	TRBJ2-2	TGTGCCAGCTCAGTAGAAGCGGGAGTCGGGGAGCTGTTTTTT	CASSVEAGVGELFF
few	TRBV4-2	-	TRBJ2-7	TGTGCCAGCAGCCAAGAGAAAGCGGCCTACGAGCAGTACTTC	CASSQEKAAYEQYF
-	TRBV6-5	TRBD1	TRBJ1-2	TGTGCCAGCAGTTACTCGAGGACAGGGGCACGAAATGGCTACACCTTC	CASSYSRTGARNGYTF
once	TRBV11-2	TRBD1	TRBJ1-2	TGTGCCAGCAGCGCACAACAGGGGTATGGCTACACCTTC	CASSAQQGYGYTF
-	TRBV29-1	-	TRBJ1-2	TGCAGCGTTGAAGAGGCCTTGTCAGGGGGCTACACCTTC	CSVEEALSGGYTF
-	TRBV5-6	-	TRBJ2-3	TGTGCCAGCGACTCGGGCGGGGATACGCAGTATTTT	CASDSGGDTQYF